The present TCR beta chain was sequenced within a study of response to subunit inactivated influenza vaccine. Study conclusions and caveats: Every seasonal influenza vaccination brings in few new T cells, the authors suggested.

Using its own MiXCR run on the RT-PCR reads, TCRdb lists one record per CDR3 protein. The table has more than 400,000 distinct CDR3 sequences, less than 7.5% seen once; the top ten hold around 14%. Germline V gene lookup returns CDR1 SGHAT and CDR2 FQDESV (reference sequence). The CDR3 spans 14 residues. Germline trimming cut 4 bases from V and 4 bases from J; bases unmatched to any gene: 4. The table lists this clonotype with a few counts. What it binds is not known. The V and J genes are TRBV11-1 and TRBJ2-1; 7 bases align to TRBD1. Here the sequenced sample was PBMCs from blood, taken approximately 25 months after vaccination. This clonotype was sampled from a man between 50 and 70 years old who received an inactivated influenza vaccine. This CDR3 reads CASSSGDSYNEQFF. The CDR3 nucleotides are TGTGCCAGCAGCTCCGGGGACAGTTACAATGAGCAGTTCTTC.